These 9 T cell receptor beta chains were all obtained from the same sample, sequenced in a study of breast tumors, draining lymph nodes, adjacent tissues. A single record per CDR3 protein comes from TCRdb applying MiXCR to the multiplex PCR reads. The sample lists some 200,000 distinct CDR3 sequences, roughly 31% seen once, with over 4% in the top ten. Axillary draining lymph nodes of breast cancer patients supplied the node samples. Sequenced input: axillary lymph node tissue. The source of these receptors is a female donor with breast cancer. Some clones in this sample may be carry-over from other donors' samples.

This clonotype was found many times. The CDR3 DNA follows: TGTGCCAGCAGCCAGGACAGGGGACAGCCCCAGCATTTT. As protein: CASSQDRGQPQHF. The chain is built from TRBV7-9 and TRBJ1-5; the match to TRBD1 covers 9 bases. The CDR3 extends over 13 amino acids. V was clipped by 5 bases and J by 7 bases; unmatched bases: 3. Germline CDR1 SEHNR, CDR2 FQNEAQ (reference sequence).

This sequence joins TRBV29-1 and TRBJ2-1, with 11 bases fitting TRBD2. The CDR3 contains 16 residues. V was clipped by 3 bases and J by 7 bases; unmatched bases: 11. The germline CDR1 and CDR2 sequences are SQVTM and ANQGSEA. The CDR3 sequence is CSVDPYQTSGVNEQFF. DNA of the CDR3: TGCAGCGTTGACCCTTACCAGACTAGCGGGGTGAATGAGCAGTTCTTC.

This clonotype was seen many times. The CDR3 DNA is TGTGCCAGCAGCTCCGAGGTTTTAGGAGAGACCCAGTACTTC. Translated, it gives CASSSEVLGETQYF. The gene calls are TRBV11-2 and TRBJ2-5; D unclear. Between the trimmed V and J ends, which lost 4 bases and 4 bases, there was a span of 13 bases. Germline values: CDR1 SGHAT, CDR2 FQNNGV. The CDR3 totals 14 residues.

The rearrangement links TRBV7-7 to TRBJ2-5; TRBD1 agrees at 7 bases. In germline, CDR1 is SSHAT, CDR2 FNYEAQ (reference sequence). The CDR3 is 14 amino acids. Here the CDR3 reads CARDLARGQETQYF. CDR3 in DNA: TGTGCTAGAGATCTGGCCAGGGGGCAAGAGACCCAGTACTTC.

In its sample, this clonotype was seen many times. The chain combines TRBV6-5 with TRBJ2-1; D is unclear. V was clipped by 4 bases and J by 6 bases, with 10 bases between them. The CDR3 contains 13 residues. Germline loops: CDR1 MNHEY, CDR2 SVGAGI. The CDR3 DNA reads TGTGCCAGCAGTTCCCCCGGCTCCAATGAGCAGTTCTTC. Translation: CASSSPGSNEQFF.

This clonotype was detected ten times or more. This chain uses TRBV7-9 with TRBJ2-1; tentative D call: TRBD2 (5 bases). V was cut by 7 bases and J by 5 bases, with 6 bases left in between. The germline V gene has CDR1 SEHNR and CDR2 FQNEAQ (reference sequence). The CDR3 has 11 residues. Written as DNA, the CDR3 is TGTGCCAGCACCGGGAACAATGAGCAGTTCTTC. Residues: CASTGNNEQFF.

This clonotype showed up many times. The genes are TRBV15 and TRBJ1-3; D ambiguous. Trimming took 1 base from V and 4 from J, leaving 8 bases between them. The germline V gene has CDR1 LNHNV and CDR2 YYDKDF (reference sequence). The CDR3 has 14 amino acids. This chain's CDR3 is CATSRAGRGNTIYF. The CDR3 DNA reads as TGTGCCACCAGCAGAGCGGGAAGGGGAAACACCATATATTTT.

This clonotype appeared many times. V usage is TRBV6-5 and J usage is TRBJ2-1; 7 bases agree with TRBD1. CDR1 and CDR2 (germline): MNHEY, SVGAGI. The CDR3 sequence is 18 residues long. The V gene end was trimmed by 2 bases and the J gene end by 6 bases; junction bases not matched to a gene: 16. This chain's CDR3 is CASSYTHPPGQPSNEQFF. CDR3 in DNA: TGTGCCAGCAGTTACACCCACCCCCCGGGACAGCCATCCAATGAGCAGTTCTTC.

DNA for the CDR3: TGTGCCAGCAGTCACGAGGTGGGCTCCGGCTACACCTTC. It specifies CASSHEVGSGYTF. This chain joins TRBV6-5 and TRBJ1-2; D uncertain. The germline V gene encodes CDR1 MNHEY and CDR2 SVGAGI. CDR3 length: 13 amino acids. V was cut by 5 bases and J by 8 bases, with 15 bases left in between.